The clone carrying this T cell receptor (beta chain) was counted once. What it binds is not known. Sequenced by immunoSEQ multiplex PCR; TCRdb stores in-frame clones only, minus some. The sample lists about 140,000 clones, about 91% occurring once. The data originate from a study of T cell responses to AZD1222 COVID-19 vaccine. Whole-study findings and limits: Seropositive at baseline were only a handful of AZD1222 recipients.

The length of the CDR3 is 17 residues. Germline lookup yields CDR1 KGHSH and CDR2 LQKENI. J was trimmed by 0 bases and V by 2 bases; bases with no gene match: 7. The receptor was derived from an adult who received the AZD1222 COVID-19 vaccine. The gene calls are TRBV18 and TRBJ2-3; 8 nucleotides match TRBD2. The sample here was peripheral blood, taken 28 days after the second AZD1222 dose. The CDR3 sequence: CASSPNPLAASTDTQYF. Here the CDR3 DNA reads TGTGCCAGCTCACCAAACCCACTAGCGGCTAGCACAGATACGCAGTATTTT.